This T cell receptor beta chain was sequenced during a study of shared clonotypes between healthy human individuals. Germline V gene sequence: CDR1 SGHRS, CDR2 YFSETQ. The CDR3 consists of 12 residues. V lost 2 bases and J 8 bases, leaving 8 bases between the germline ends. The assay was immunoSEQ multiplex PCR, and TCRdb's table has in-frame clones only and misses some. The data contain over a million clones, over 95% of them singletons. The genes are TRBV5-1 and TRBJ1-3; no firm D call. The TCR originated in a man aged 30 to 45 in good health. Sequenced material: naive CD4+ T cells sorted from blood. Subset: CD45RA+ positively selected. CDR3 amino acids: CASSFGNHTIYF. DNA of the CDR3: TGCGCCAGCAGCTTTGGAAATCACACCATATATTTT.